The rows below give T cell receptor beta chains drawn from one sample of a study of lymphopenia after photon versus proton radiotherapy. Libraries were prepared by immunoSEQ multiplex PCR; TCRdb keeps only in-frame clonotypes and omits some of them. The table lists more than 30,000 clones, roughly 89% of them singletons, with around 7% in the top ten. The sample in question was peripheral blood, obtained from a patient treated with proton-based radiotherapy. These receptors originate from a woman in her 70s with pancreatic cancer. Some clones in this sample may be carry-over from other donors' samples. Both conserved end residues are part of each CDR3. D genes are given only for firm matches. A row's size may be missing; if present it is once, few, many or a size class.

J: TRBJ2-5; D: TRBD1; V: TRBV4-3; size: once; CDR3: CASSQGQGQGETQYF; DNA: TGCGCCAGCAGCCAGGGACAGGGGCAGGGGGAGACCCAGTACTTC
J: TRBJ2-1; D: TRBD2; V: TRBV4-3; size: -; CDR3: CASSQDSPGLAGYNEQFF; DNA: TGCGCCAGCAGCCAAGATTCACCGGGACTAGCGGGATACAATGAGCAGTTCTTC
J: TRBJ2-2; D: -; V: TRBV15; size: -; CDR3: CATSRDRPETGELFF; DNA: TGTGCCACCAGCAGAGATCGACCGGAAACCGGGGAGCTGTTTTTT
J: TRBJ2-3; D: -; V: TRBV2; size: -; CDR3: CASSRDGRRDTQYF; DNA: TGTGCCAGCAGCCGGGACGGGCGCCGGGATACGCAGTATTTT
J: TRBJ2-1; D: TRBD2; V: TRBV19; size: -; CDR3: CASSISSGSHNEQFF; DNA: TGTGCCAGTAGTATATCTAGCGGGAGCCACAATGAGCAGTTCTTC
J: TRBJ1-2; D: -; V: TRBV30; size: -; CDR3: CAWSENGAYGYTF; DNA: TGTGCCTGGAGTGAGAATGGGGCCTATGGCTACACCTTC
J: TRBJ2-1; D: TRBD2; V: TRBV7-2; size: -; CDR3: CASTSRGLAGGPIRNEQFF; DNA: TGTGCCAGCACCTCCCGAGGACTAGCGGGAGGGCCGATTCGCAATGAGCAGTTCTTC
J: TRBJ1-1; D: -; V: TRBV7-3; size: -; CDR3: CASSLNPGVMNTEAFF; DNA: TGTGCCAGCAGCTTAAATCCAGGAGTCATGAACACTGAAGCTTTCTTT
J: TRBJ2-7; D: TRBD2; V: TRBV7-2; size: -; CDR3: CASSSASGTNYEQYF; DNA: TGTGCCAGCAGCTCAGCTAGCGGGACAAACTACGAGCAGTACTTC
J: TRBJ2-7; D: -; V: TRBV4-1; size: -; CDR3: CASSQIGGTYEQYF; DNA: TGCGCCAGCAGCCAGATAGGCGGAACCTACGAGCAGTACTTC
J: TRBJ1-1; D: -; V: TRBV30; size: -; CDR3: CAWSVLGEKTEAFF; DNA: TGTGCCTGGAGTGTACTAGGGGAGAAGACTGAAGCTTTCTTT
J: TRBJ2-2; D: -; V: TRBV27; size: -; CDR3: CASSLSPTSPPGELFF; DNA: TGTGCCAGCAGTTTGAGCCCGACTAGTCCGCCCGGGGAGCTGTTTTTT
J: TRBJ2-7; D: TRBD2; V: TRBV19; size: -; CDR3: CASSIARGSEPYF; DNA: TGTGCCAGTAGTATCGCTCGCGGGAGCGAGCCGTACTTC
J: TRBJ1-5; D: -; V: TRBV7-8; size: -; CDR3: CASSSYRGPQPQHF; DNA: TGTGCCAGCAGCAGCTACAGAGGACCTCAGCCCCAGCATTTT
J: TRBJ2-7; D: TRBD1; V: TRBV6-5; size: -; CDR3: CASRVDRESYEQYF; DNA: TGTGCCAGCAGGGTGGACAGGGAGTCCTACGAGCAGTACTTC
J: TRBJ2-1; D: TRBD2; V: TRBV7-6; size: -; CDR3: CASSLGSGRSSYNEQFF; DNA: TGTGCCAGCAGCTTAGGCAGCGGGAGGAGCTCCTACAATGAGCAGTTCTTC
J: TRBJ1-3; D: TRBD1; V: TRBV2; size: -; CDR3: CASSERTGMNTIYF; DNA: TGTGCCAGCAGTGAAAGGACAGGGATGAACACCATATATTTT
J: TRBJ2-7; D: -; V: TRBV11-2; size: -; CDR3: CASSLVGEQYF; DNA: TGTGCCAGCAGCTTAGTCGGAGAGCAGTACTTC
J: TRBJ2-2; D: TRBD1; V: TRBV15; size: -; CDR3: CATKKGTGGTGELFF; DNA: TGTGCCACCAAGAAGGGGACAGGGGGCACCGGGGAGCTGTTTTTT
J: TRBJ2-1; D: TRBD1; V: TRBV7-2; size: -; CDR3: CASIVGQGAGYNEQFF; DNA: TGTGCCAGCATCGTCGGACAGGGGGCAGGTTACAATGAGCAGTTCTTC
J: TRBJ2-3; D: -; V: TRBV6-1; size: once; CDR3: CASTLEYTQYF; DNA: TGTGCCAGCACGCTAGAGTATACGCAGTATTTT
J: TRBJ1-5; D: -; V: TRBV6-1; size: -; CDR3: CASSEGRVSNQPQHF; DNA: TGTGCCAGCAGTGAAGGGCGGGTTAGCAATCAGCCCCAGCATTTT